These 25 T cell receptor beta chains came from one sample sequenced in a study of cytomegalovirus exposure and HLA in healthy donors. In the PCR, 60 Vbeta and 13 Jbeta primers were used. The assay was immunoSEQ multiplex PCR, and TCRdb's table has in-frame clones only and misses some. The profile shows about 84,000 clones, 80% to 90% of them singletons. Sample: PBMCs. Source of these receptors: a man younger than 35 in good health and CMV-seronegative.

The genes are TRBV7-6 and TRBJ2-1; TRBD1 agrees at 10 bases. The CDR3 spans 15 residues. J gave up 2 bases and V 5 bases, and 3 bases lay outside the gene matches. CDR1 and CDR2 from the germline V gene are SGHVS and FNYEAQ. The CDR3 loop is CASSTGTGAYNEQFF. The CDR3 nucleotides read TGTGCCAGCAGCACCGGGACAGGGGCCTACAATGAGCAGTTCTTC.

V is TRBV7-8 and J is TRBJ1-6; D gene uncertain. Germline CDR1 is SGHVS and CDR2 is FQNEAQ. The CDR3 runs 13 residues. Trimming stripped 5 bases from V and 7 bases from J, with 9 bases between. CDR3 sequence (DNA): TGTGCCAGCAGCGCCACAGAAAATTCACCCCTCCACTTT. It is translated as CASSATENSPLHF.

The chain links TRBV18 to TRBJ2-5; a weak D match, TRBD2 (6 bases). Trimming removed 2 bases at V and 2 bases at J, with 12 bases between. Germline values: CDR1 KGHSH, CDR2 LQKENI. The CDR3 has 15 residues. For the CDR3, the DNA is TGTGCCAGCTCACCAGCGGGGTGGGATCAAGAGACCCAGTACTTC. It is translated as CASSPAGWDQETQYF.

CDR3 sequence reads: CASSVSGSTDTQYF. The CDR3 DNA sequence: TGTGCCAGCAGCGTTAGCGGAAGCACAGATACGCAGTATTTT. The J gene is TRBJ2-3, the V gene TRBV9; TRBD2 is a possible D gene (6 bases). V was pared by 2 bases and J by 0 bases, with 7 bases between. The V gene's germline CDR1 is SGDLS and CDR2 YYNGEE. This CDR3 spans 14 amino acids.

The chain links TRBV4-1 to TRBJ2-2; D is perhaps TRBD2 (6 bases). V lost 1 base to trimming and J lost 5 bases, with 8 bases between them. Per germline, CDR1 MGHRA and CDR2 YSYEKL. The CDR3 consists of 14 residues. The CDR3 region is CASSQGRGTGELFF. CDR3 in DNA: TGCGCCAGCAGCCAAGGGAGGGGAACCGGGGAGCTGTTTTTT.

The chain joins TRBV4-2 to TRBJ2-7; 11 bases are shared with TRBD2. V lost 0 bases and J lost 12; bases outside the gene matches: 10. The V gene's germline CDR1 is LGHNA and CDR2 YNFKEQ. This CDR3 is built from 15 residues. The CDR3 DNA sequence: TGTGCCAGCAGCCAAGATTGGACTAGCGGGTGGGTATTGTACTTC. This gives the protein CASSQDWTSGWVLYF.

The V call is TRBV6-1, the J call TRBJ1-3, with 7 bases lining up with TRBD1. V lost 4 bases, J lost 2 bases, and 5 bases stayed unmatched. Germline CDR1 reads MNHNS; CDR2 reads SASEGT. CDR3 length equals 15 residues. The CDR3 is CASSARQGAGNTIYF. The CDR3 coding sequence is TGTGCCAGCAGTGCAAGACAGGGTGCTGGAAACACCATATATTTT.

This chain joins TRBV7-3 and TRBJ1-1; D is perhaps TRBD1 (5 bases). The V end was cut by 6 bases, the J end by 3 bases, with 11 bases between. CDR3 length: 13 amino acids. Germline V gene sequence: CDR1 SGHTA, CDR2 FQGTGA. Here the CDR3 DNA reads TGTGCCAGCAGGGGGGACTGGGACACTGAAGCTTTCTTT. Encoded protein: CASRGDWDTEAFF. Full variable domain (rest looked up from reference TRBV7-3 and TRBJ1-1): GAGVSQTPSNKVTEKGKYVELRCDPISGHTALYWYRQSLGQGPEFLIYFQGTGAADDSGLPNDRFFAVRPEGSVSTLKIQRTERGDSAVYLCASRGDWDTEAFFGQGTRLTVV.

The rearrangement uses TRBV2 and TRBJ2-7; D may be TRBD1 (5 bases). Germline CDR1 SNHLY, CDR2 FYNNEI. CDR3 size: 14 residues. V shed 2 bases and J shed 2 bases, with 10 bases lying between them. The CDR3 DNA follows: TGTGCCAGCAGTGAACAGGGATTAACCTACGAGCAGTACTTC. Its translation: CASSEQGLTYEQYF.

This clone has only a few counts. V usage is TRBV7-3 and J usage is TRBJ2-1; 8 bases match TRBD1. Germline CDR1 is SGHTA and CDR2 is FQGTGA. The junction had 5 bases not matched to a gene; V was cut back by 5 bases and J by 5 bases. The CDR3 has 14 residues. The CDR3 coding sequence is TGTGCCAGCAGCCCGGGACAGGCCCACAATGAGCAGTTCTTC. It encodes CASSPGQAHNEQFF.

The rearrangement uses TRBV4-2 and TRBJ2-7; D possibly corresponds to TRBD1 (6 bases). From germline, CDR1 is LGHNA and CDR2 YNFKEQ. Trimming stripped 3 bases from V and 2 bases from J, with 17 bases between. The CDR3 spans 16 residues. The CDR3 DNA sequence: TGTGCCAGCAGCCAGATTACCGGGACACAGACCTACGAGCAGTACTTC. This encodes CASSQITGTQTYEQYF.

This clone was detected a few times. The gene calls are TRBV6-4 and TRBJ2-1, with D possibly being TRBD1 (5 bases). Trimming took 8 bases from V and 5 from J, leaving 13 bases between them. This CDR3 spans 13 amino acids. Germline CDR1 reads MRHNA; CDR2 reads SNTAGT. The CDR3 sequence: CASAPGSNNEQFF. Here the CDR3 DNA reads TGTGCCAGCGCCCCAGGGTCGAACAATGAGCAGTTCTTC.

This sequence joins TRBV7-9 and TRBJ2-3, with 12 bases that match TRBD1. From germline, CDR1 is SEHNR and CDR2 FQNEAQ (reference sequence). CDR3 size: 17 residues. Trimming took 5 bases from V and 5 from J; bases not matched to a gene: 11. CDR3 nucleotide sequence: TGTGCCAGCAGCCCAACGTCCGGGACAGGGGGCGTAGATACGCAGTATTTT. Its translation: CASSPTSGTGGVDTQYF.

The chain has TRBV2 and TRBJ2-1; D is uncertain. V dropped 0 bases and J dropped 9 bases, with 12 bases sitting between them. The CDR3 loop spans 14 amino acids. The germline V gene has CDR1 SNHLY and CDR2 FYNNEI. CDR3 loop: CASSEALRSGEQFF. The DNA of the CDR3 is TGTGCCAGCAGTGAAGCGCTTCGGTCGGGTGAGCAGTTCTTC.

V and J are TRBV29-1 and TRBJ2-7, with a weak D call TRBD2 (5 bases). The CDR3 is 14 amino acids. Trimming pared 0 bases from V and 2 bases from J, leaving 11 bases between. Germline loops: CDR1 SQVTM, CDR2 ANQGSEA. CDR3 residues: CSVEDREGAYEQYF. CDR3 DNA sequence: TGCAGCGTTGAAGATCGAGAGGGAGCCTACGAGCAGTACTTC.

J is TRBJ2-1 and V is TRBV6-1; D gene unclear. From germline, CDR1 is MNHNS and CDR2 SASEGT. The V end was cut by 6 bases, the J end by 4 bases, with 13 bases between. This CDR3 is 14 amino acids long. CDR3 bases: TGTGCCAGCAGCTCCGACTGGAGATACAATGAGCAGTTCTTC. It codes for CASSSDWRYNEQFF.

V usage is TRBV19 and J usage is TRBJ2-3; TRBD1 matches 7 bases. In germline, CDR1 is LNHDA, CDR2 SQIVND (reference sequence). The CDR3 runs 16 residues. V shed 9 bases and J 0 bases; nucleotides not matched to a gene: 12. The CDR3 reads CASSRDRPSSTDTQYF. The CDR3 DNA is TGTGCCAGCTCTAGGGACAGACCTTCTAGCACAGATACGCAGTATTTT.

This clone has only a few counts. The CDR3 is CASSLTSGIYNEQFF. In DNA, the CDR3 is TGTGCCAGCAGCTTGACTAGCGGGATATACAATGAGCAGTTCTTC. The rearrangement uses TRBV7-2 and TRBJ2-1; 11 nucleotides line up with TRBD2. V shed 3 bases and J 4 bases; nucleotides not matched to a gene: 2. Germline values: CDR1 SGHTA, CDR2 FQGNSA. This CDR3 has 15 amino acids.

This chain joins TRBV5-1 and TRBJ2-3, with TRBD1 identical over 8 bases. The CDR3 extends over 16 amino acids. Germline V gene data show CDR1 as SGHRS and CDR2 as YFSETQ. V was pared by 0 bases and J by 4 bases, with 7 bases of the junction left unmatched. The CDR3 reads CASSLGLKTGADTQYF. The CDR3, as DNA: TGCGCCAGCAGCTTGGGCCTTAAGACAGGGGCAGATACGCAGTATTTT.

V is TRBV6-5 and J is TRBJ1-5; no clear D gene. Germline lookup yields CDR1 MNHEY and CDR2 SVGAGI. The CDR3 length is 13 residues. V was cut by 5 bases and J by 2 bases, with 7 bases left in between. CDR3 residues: CASSVGGNQPQHF. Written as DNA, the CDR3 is TGTGCCAGCAGTGTAGGAGGCAATCAGCCCCAGCATTTT.

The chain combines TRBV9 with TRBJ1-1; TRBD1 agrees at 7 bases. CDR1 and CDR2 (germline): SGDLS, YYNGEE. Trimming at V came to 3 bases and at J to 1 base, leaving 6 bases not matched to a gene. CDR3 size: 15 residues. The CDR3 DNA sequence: TGTGCCAGCAGCGCCAGACAGGGCGCGAACACTGAAGCTTTCTTT. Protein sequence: CASSARQGANTEAFF.

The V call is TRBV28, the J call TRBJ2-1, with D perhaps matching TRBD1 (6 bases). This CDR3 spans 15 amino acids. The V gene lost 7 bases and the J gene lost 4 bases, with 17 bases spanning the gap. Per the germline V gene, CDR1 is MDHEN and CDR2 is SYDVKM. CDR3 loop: CASIGSGVFYNEQFF. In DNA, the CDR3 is TGTGCCAGCATAGGTTCAGGGGTCTTTTACAATGAGCAGTTCTTC.

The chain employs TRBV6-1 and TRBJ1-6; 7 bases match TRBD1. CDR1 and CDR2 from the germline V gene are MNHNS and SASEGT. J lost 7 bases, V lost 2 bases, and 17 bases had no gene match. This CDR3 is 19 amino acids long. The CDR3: CASSEKPHPDRVGNSPLHF. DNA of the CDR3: TGTGCCAGCAGTGAAAAACCCCACCCTGACAGGGTCGGGAATTCACCCCTCCACTTT.

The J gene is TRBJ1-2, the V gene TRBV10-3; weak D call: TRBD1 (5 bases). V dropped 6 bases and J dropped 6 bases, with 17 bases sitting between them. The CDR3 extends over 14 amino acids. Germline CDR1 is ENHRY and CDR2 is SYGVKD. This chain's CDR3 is CAISRPGKTDGYTF. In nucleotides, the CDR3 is TGTGCCATCAGCAGACCAGGGAAAACAGATGGCTACACCTTC.

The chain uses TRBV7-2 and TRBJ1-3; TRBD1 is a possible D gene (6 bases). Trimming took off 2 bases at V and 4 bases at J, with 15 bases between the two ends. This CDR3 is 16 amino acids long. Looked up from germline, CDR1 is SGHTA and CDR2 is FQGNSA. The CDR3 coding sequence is TGTGCCAGCAGCTTATCTCCGGGACACGGAGGAAACACCATATATTTT. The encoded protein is CASSLSPGHGGNTIYF.